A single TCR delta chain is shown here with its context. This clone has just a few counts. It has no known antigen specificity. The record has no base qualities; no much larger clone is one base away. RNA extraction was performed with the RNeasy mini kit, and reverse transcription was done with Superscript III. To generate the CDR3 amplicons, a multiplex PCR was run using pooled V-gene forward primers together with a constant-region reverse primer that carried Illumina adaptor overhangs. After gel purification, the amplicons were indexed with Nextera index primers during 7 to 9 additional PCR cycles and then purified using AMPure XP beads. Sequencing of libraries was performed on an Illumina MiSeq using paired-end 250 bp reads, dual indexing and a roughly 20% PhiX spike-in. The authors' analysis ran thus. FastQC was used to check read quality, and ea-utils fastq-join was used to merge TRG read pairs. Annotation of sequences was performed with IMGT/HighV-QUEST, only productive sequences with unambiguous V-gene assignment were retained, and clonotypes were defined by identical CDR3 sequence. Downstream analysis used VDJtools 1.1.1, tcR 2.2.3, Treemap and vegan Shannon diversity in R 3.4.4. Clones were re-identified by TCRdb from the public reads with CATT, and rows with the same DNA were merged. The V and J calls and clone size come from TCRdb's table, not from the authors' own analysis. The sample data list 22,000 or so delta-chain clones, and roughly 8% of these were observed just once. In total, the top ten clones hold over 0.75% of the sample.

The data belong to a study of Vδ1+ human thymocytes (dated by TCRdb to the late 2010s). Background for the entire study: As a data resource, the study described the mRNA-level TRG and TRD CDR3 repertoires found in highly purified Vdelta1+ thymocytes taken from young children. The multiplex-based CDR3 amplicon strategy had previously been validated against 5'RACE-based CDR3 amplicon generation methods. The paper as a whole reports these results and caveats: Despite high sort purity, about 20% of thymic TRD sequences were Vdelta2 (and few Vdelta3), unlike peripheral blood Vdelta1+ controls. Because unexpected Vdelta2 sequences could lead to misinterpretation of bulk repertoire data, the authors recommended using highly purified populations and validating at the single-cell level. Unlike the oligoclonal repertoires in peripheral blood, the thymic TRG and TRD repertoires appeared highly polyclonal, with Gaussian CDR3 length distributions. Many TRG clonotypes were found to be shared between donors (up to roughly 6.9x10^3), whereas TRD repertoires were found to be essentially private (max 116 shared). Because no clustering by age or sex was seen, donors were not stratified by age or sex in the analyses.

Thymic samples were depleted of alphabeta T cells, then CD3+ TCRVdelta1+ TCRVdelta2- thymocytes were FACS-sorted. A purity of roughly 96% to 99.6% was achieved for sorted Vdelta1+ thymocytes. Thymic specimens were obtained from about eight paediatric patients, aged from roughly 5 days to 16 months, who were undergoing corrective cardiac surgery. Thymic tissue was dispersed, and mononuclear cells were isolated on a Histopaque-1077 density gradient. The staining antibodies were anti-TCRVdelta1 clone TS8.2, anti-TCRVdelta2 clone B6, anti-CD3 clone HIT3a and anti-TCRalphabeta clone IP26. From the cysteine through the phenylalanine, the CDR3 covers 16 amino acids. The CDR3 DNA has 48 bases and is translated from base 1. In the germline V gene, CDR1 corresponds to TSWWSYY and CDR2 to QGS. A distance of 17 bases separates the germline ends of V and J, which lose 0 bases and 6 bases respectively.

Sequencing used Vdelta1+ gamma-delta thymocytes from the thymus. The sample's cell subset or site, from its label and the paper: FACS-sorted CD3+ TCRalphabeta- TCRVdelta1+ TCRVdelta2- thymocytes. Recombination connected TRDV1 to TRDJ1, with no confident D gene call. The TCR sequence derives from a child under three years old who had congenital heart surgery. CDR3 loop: CALGELARTLENKLIF. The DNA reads TGTGCTCTTGGGGAACTAGCCCGTACGCTGGAGAATAAACTCATCTTT.